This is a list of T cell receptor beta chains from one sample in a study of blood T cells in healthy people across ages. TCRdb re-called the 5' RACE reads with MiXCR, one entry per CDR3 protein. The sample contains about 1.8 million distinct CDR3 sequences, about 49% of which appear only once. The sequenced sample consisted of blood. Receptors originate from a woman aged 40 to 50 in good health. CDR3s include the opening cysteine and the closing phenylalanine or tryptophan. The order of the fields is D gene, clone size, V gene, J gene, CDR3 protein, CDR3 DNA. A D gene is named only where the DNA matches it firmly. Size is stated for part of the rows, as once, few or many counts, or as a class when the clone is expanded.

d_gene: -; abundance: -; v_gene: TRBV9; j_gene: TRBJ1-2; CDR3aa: CASSVGGENYGYTF; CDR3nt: TGTGCCAGCAGCGTAGGAGGGGAGAACTATGGCTACACCTTC
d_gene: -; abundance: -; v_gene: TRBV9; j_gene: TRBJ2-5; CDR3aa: CASSAPDIQETQYF; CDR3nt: TGTGCCAGCAGCGCGCCGGACATACAAGAGACCCAGTACTTC
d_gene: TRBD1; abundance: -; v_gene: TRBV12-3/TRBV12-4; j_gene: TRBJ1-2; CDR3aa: CASSSRGRRVSGYGYTF; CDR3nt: TGTGCCAGCAGTTCCAGGGGGCGCCGAGTCTCAGGCTATGGCTACACCTTC
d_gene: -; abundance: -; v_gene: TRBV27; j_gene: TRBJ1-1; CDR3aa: CASSLGIQRPNTEAFF; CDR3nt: TGTGCCAGCAGTTTGGGGATACAGAGACCGAACACTGAAGCTTTCTTT
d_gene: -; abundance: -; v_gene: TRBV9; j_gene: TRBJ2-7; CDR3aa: CASNKEAGYRSYEQYF; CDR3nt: TGTGCCAGCAATAAGGAGGCGGGGTATCGGTCCTACGAGCAGTACTTC
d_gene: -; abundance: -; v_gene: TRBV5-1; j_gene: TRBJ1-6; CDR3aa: CASSLFGDVSSPLHF; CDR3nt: TGCGCCAGCAGCTTGTTTGGAGACGTCAGTTCACCCCTCCACTTT
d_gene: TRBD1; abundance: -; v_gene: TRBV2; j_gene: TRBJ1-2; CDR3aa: CASSLTRTGGHDGYTF; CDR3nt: TGTGCCAGCAGTTTAACCCGGACAGGGGGGCATGATGGCTACACCTTC
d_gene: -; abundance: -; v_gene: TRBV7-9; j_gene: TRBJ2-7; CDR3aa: CASSFRGEAGYEQYF; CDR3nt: TGTGCCAGCAGCTTCAGGGGAGAAGCGGGCTACGAGCAGTACTTC
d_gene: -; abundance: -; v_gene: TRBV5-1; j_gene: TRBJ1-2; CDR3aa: CASSLEWGNRGYTF; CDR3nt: TGCGCCAGCAGCTTGGAGTGGGGAAATCGTGGCTACACCTTC
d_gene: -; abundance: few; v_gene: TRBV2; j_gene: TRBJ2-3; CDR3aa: CASSARPKTTDTQYF; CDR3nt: TGTGCCAGCAGCGCACGACCGAAAACTACAGATACGCAGTATTTT
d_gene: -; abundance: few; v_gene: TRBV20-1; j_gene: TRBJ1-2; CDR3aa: CSAPDHAMGGYTF; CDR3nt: TGCAGTGCTCCCGATCACGCGATGGGGGGCTACACCTTC
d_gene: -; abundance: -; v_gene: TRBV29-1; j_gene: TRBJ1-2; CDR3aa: CSVVKLDTEGVRPNYGYTF; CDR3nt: TGCAGCGTTGTCAAATTGGACACTGAAGGCGTACGTCCTAACTATGGCTACACCTTC
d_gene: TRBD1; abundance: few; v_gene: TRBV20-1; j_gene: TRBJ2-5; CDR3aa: CSASHITGAWGETQYF; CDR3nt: TGCAGTGCTAGCCACATAACAGGGGCCTGGGGAGAGACCCAGTACTTC
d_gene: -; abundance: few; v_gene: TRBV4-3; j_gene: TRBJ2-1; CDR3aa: CASSQDTSGSNEQFF; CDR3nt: TGCGCCAGCAGCCAAGATACGTCGGGGTCCAATGAGCAGTTCTTC
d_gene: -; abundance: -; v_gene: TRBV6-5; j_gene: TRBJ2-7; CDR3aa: CASSEQTGGAYEQYF; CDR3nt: TGTGCCAGCAGTGAGCAGACAGGTGGGGCCTACGAGCAGTACTTC
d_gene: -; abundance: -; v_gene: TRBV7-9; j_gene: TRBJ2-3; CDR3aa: CASSLPQGRGTDTQYF; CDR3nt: TGTGCCAGCAGCTTACCCCAGGGTAGGGGCACAGATACGCAGTATTTT
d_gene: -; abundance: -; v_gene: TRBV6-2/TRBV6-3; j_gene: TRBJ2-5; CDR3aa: CASSYSRTDRETQYF; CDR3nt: TGTGCCAGCAGTTACTCGAGGACAGACCGAGAGACCCAGTACTTC
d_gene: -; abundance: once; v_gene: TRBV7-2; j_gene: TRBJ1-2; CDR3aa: CASSSGRVLNYGYTF; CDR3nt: TGTGCCAGCAGCTCAGGAAGGGTACTTAACTATGGCTACACCTTC
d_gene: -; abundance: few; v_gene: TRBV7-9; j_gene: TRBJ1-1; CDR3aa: CASTPEGGISTEAFF; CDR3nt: TGTGCCAGCACCCCCGAGGGCGGGATCTCCACTGAAGCTTTCTTT
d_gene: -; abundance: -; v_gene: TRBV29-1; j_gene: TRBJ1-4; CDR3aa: CSVVASPGEKLFF; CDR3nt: TGCAGCGTTGTAGCTTCTCCCGGTGAAAAACTGTTTTTT
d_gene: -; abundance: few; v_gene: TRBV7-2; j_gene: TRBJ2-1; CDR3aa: CASSPLGLFNEQFF; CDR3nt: TGTGCCAGCAGCCCCCTAGGGCTATTCAATGAGCAGTTCTTC
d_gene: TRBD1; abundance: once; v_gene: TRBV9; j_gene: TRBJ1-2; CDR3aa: CASSPPAGGNYYGYTF; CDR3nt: TGTGCCAGCAGCCCGCCTGCAGGGGGAAATTACTATGGCTACACCTTC
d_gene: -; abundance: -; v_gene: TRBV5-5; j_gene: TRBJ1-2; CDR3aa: CASSWGRESNYGYTF; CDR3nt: TGTGCCAGCAGCTGGGGACGGGAATCTAACTATGGCTACACCTTC
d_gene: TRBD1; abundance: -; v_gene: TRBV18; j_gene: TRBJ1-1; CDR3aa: CASSANTGAAGTEAFF; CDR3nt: TGTGCCAGCTCAGCTAATACAGGGGCCGCAGGCACTGAAGCTTTCTTT
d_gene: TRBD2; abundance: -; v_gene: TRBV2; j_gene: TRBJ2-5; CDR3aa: CASKLGTSGGPQQETQYF; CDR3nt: TGTGCCAGCAAGCTCGGGACTAGCGGGGGGCCACAACAAGAGACCCAGTACTTC
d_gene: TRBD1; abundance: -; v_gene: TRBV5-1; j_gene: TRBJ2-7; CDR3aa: CASRRQGEMGSYEQYF; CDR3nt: TGCGCCAGCCGGAGACAGGGGGAGATGGGGTCCTACGAGCAGTACTTC
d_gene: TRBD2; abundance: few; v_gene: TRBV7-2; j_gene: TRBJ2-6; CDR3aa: CASSSDILASGANVLTF; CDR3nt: TGTGCCAGCAGCTCCGACATACTAGCGAGTGGGGCCAACGTCCTGACTTTC
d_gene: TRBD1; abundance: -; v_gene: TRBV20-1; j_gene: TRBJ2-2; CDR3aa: CSARDRDRGTGELFF; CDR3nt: TGCAGTGCTAGAGATAGAGACAGGGGTACCGGGGAGCTGTTTTTT
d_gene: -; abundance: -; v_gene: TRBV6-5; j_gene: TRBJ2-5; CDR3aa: CASSYHYSRETQYF; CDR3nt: TGTGCCAGCAGTTATCATTACTCCCGGGAGACCCAGTACTTC
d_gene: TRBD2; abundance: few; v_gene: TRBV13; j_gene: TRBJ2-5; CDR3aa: CASSFTGLGGETQYF; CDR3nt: TGTGCCAGCAGCTTCACCGGACTAGGCGGGGAGACCCAGTACTTC
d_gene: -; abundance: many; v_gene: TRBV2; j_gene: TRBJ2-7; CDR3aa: CASSDDSYEQYF; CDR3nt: TGCGCCAGCAGCGATGACAGCTACGAGCAGTACTTC
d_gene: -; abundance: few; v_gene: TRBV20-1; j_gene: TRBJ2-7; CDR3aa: CSATPGPSDEQYF; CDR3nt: TGCAGTGCCACCCCAGGCCCTAGCGACGAGCAGTACTTC
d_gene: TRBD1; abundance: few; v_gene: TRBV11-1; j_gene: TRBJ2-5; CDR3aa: CASSIIRGSQETQYF; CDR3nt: TGTGCCAGCAGCATAATCAGGGGGTCTCAAGAGACCCAGTACTTC
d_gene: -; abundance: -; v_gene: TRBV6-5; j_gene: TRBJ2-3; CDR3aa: CASSPLEGGRTDTQYF; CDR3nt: TGTGCCAGCAGTCCCCTTGAGGGGGGTCGCACAGATACGCAGTATTTT
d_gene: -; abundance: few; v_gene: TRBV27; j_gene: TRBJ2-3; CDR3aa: CASSWAGASTDTQYF; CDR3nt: TGTGCCAGCAGTTGGGCAGGGGCGTCCACAGATACGCAGTATTTT
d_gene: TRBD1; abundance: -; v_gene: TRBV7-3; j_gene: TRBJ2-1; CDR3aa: CASSAYGLDRGNEQFF; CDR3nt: TGTGCCAGCAGCGCCTACGGGTTGGACAGGGGAAATGAGCAGTTCTTC
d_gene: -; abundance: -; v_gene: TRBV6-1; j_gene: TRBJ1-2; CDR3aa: CASSEVGRGGYTF; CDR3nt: TGTGCCAGCAGTGAAGTGGGCAGGGGCGGCTACACCTTC
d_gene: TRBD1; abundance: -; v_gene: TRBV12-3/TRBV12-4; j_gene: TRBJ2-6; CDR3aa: CASSLRGTAGANVLTF; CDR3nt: TGTGCCAGCAGTCTAAGGGGGACAGCTGGGGCCAACGTCCTGACTTTC
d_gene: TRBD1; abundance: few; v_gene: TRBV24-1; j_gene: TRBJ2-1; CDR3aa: CATSEGQGLHEQFF; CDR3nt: TGTGCCACCAGTGAGGGACAGGGGCTCCATGAGCAGTTCTTC
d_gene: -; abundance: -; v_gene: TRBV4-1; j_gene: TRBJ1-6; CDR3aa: CASSQTGTSSSYNSPLHF; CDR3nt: TGCGCCAGCAGCCAGACGGGGACTTCCAGCTCCTATAATTCACCCCTCCACTTT
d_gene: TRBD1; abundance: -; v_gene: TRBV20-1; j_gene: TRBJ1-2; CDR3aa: CSSGSIGQGNHGYTF; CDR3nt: TGCAGTTCCGGATCTATAGGACAGGGGAACCATGGCTACACCTTC